The 2 T cell receptor beta chains below all came from one sample that was sequenced in a study of T cells after yellow fever vaccination. TCRdb ran MiXCR on the 5' RACE reads and lists one entry per CDR3 protein. The sample contains about 340,000 distinct CDR3 sequences, around 13% of which appear only once. Here the sequenced sample was CD4+ T cells sorted from PBMCs, taken 15 days after the yellow fever booster vaccination. The receptors here all came from a man younger than 35 who received the YFV17D yellow fever vaccine.

This chain uses TRBV7-2 with TRBJ1-6; D is uncertain. The CDR3 sequence is 17 residues long. V was trimmed by 2 bases and J by 8 bases, leaving 19 bases between them. The germline V gene encodes CDR1 SGHTA and CDR2 FQGNSA. The CDR3 is CASSLNRGLVPYSPLHF. The CDR3 bases are TGTGCCAGCAGCTTAAACCGAGGCCTAGTCCCCTATTCACCCCTCCACTTT.

This clonotype was found a few times. The rearrangement uses TRBV3-1 and TRBJ2-2; D not certain. Trimming shortened V by 5 bases and J by 6 bases, and 10 bases separated the two germline ends. CDR3 length equals 13 residues. The V gene's germline CDR1 is LGHDT and CDR2 YNNKEL (reference sequence). Here the CDR3 DNA reads TGTGCCAGCAGCTCTATTTACGCCGGGGAGCTGTTTTTT. It is translated as CASSSIYAGELFF. The full variable domain, completed using reference TRBV3-1 and TRBJ2-2, is DTAVSQTPKYLVTQMGNDKSIKCEQNLGHDTMYWYKQDSKKFLKIMFSYNNKELIINETVPNRFSPKSPDKAHLNLHINSLELGDSAVYFCASSSIYAGELFFGEGSRLTVL.